These 4 T cell receptor beta chains were sequenced from one sample in a study of T-cell memory formation after mild COVID-19. TCRdb used MiXCR to reprocess the 5' RACE reads, holding one entry per CDR3 protein. The table has around 200,000 distinct CDR3 sequences, under 12% seen once; the top ten hold just over 3%. The material sequenced was PBMCs or a T cell subset sorted from them (not recorded which). The source is a man between 18 and 29 years old who had mild COVID-19 (a few samples of this study predate the infection). Cell type and time point are not known.

This clonotype was seen a handful of times. The chain's CDR3 is CASRGQGSGYTF. CDR3 in DNA: TGTGCCAGCAGGGGACAGGGGAGTGGCTACACCTTC. This sequence joins TRBV2 and TRBJ1-2; the match to TRBD1 covers 10 bases. The germline V gene encodes CDR1 SNHLY and CDR2 FYNNEI. Trimming cost V 6 bases and J 7 bases; bases outside gene matches: 2. The CDR3 loop spans 12 amino acids.

This clonotype was detected only a few times. The chain joins TRBV4-1 to TRBJ2-7; D not certain. V lost 0 bases to trimming and J lost 2 bases, with 11 bases between them. CDR1 and CDR2 (germline): MGHRA, YSYEKL. This CDR3 is built from 15 residues. CDR3 coding DNA: TGCGCCAGCAGCCAAGAGGAGTTGCGCACCTACGAGCAGTACGTC. This encodes CASSQEELRTYEQYV.

This chain connects TRBV5-5 to TRBJ1-4; TRBD1 agrees at 8 bases. Per the germline V gene, CDR1 is SGHKS and CDR2 is YYEKEE (reference sequence). The ends lost 0 bases at V and 10 bases at J; junction bases unmatched: 8. The CDR3 spans 15 residues. CDR3 region: CASSLAGAGGLKLFF. The CDR3 region has the DNA TGTGCCAGCAGCTTGGCCGGGGCAGGGGGCCTAAAACTGTTTTTT.

This clonotype turned up a few times. J is TRBJ1-2 and V is TRBV7-8; 8 nucleotides agree with TRBD1. Germline CDR1 SGHVS, CDR2 FQNEAQ. Germline trimming cut 3 bases from V and 8 bases from J; bases unmatched to any gene: 23. The CDR3 loop spans 19 amino acids. The CDR3 DNA follows: TGTGCCAGCAGCTTGAGGGAGGCCGGACAGGGAAGTTCTATGGCAGGCTACACCTTC. It codes for CASSLREAGQGSSMAGYTF.